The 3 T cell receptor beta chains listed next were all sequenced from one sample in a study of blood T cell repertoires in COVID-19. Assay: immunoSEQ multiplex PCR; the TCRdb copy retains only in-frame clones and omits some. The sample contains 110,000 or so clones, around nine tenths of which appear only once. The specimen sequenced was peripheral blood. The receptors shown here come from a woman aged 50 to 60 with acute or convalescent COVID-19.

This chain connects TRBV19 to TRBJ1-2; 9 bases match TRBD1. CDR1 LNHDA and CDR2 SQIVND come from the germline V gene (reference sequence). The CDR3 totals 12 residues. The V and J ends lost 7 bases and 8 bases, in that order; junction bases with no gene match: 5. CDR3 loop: CASMIGQGGYTF. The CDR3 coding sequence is TGTGCCAGTATGATTGGACAGGGGGGCTACACCTTC.

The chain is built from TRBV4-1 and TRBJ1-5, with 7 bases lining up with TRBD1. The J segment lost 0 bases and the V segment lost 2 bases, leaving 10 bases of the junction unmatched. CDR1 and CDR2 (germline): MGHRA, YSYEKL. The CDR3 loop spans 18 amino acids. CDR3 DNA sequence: TGCGCCAGCAGCCAACAAACGACAGGGACTTATAGCAATCAGCCCCAGCATTTT. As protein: CASSQQTTGTYSNQPQHF.

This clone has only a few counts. CDR3 amino acids: CASSYSRLGPRETQYF. The CDR3 coding sequence is TGTGCCAGCAGTTACTCGCGACTAGGCCCTCGGGAGACCCAGTACTTC. The chain combines TRBV6-6 with TRBJ2-5, with D possibly being TRBD2 (6 bases). The V gene's germline CDR1 is MNHNY and CDR2 SVGAGI (reference sequence). The V gene lost 0 bases and the J gene lost 5 bases, with 16 bases spanning the gap. This CDR3 is 16 amino acids long.